These T cell receptor beta chains were read from a single sample in a study of T cell repertoires in cytomegalovirus infection. No antigen has been assigned to these receptors. TCRdb analysed the reads with MiXCR anew, one entry per CDR3 protein. The sample consists of approximately 910,000 distinct CDR3 sequences, 30% to 40% of them appearing once. The material was cultured CD8+ T cells from PBMCs, obtained from culture after CMV antigen stimulation. These receptors originate from a human donor in good health (CMV status not recorded). Some clones in this sample may be carry-over from other donors' samples. Each CDR3 is given with its conserved first and last residue. Each record gives: V gene, clone size, J gene, D gene, CDR3 protein, CDR3 DNA. D genes are given only for firm matches. The size of a clone is reported for some rows only, either as once, few or many, or as a class for expanded clones.

TRBV6-6	-	TRBJ1-4	-	CASTDPGTEKLFF	TGTGCCAGCACCGACCCCGGGACAGAAAAACTGTTTTTT
TRBV6-4	-	TRBJ2-2	TRBD2	CASSDGTRDPFTGELFF	TGTGCCAGCAGTGACGGGACTAGGGATCCTTTCACCGGGGAGCTGTTTTTT
TRBV28	-	TRBJ1-1	TRBD1	CASSLTSDRAKTEAFF	TGTGCCAGCAGTTTAACCTCTGACAGGGCAAAGACTGAAGCTTTCTTT
TRBV28	-	TRBJ1-6	-	CASSLNSGFKGLWALHF	TGTGCCAGCAGTTTAAACAGCGGATTCAAAGGTTTATGGGCCCTCCACTTT
TRBV19	-	TRBJ2-1	TRBD2	CASSIRGENNEQFF	TGTGCCAGTAGTATACGGGGGGAAAACAATGAGCAGTTCTTC
TRBV7-6	few	TRBJ1-2	-	CASSPPTVNYGYTF	TGTGCCAGCAGCCCTCCGACAGTGAACTATGGCTACACCTTC
TRBV15	few	TRBJ2-3	-	CATSIVPRGATDTQYF	TGTGCCACCAGCATTGTCCCTCGGGGGGCCACAGATACGCAGTATTTT
TRBV7-6	many	TRBJ2-5	-	CASSNLPVPQETQYF	TGTGCCAGCAGCAACCTCCCAGTGCCCCAAGAGACCCAGTACTTC
TRBV29-1	once	TRBJ1-1	-	CSVEGAGVTEAFF	TGCAGCGTTGAAGGGGCGGGGGTGACTGAAGCTTTCTTT
TRBV12-3/TRBV12-4	few	TRBJ2-1	-	CASLADNEQFF	TGTGCCAGCTTAGCGGACAATGAGCAGTTCTTC
TRBV13	-	TRBJ2-3	-	CASSFDGGLSTDTQYF	TGTGCCAGCAGCTTTGACGGGGGGCTAAGCACAGATACGCAGTATTTT
TRBV6-1	many	TRBJ1-4	TRBD1	CASSERQGAGANEKLFF	TGTGCCAGCAGTGAACGTCAGGGGGCGGGAGCTAATGAAAAACTGTTTTTT